Following are 28 T cell receptor beta chains from one sample sequenced in a study of cytomegalovirus exposure and HLA in healthy donors. Generated by immunoSEQ multiplex PCR, the TCRdb table keeps only in-frame clones and is missing some. The data hold around 200,000 clones, with 80% to 90% observed a single time. The sample consisted of PBMCs. These receptors were collected from a woman between 25 and 40 years old in good health and CMV-seronegative.

CDR3 residues: CASSLAEGGLYEQYF. CDR3 coding DNA: TGTGCCAGCAGCTTAGCGGAGGGGGGGCTCTACGAGCAGTACTTC. The J gene is TRBJ2-7, the V gene TRBV11-2; a weak D match, TRBD2 (7 bases). Germline CDR1 is SGHAT and CDR2 is FQNNGV. The CDR3 consists of 15 residues. The ends were cut back, 1 base at V and 3 bases at J, with 13 bases in the middle.

The chain joins TRBV19 to TRBJ2-1; 11 positions match TRBD2. Germline trimming cut 6 bases from V and 5 bases from J; bases unmatched to any gene: 18. The CDR3 sequence is 19 residues long. Germline V lookup: CDR1 LNHDA, CDR2 SQIVND (reference sequence). The CDR3 coding sequence is TGTGCCAGTAGACGGGTGGGGCTAGCGGGAGGCTTACGCAACAATGAGCAGTTCTTC. Translating it yields CASRRVGLAGGLRNNEQFF.

The chain employs TRBV4-1 and TRBJ1-1; 8 bases are a match to TRBD1. Germline V gene data show CDR1 as MGHRA and CDR2 as YSYEKL. There are 17 residues in the CDR3. Trimming took 1 base from V and 3 from J; bases not matched to a gene: 10. CDR3 sequence (DNA): TGCGCCAGCAGCCAAGGGGGCTGGACAGGGAGTTACACTGAAGCTTTCTTT. Translating gives CASSQGGWTGSYTEAFF.

V usage is TRBV4-1 and J usage is TRBJ1-1, with 8 bases matching TRBD1. The V gene's germline CDR1 is MGHRA and CDR2 YSYEKL. The CDR3 totals 16 residues. V lost 3 bases, J lost 0 bases, and 6 bases stayed unmatched. The DNA for the CDR3 is TGCGCCAGCAGCCAGGGGACAGGCTTAATGAACACTGAAGCTTTCTTT. Translating it yields CASSQGTGLMNTEAFF.

The gene calls are TRBV11-2 and TRBJ2-3, with 7 bases matching TRBD2. Germline V gene sequence: CDR1 SGHAT, CDR2 FQNNGV. The CDR3 is 15 residues long. V shed 5 bases and J 3 bases; nucleotides not matched to a gene: 8. CDR3 DNA sequence: TGTGCCAGCAGCCCGCTACGGGGGGTGACAGATACGCAGTATTTT. Its protein product is CASSPLRGVTDTQYF.

V is TRBV2 and J is TRBJ1-5; 7 bases map to TRBD1. This CDR3 comprises 15 residues. V was pared by 10 bases and J by 1 base, with 10 bases of the junction left unmatched. Germline CDR1 and CDR2: SNHLY and FYNNEI. As DNA, the CDR3 is TGTGCCAACTCTGGACCGGGACAGAGCAATCAGCCCCAGCATTTT. It yields the protein CANSGPGQSNQPQHF. Variable domain in full (rest from reference TRBV2 and TRBJ1-5): EPEVTQTPSHQVTQMGQEVILRCVPISNHLYFYWYRQILGQKVEFLVSFYNNEISEKSEIFDDQFSVERPDGSNFTLKIRSTKLEDSAMYFCANSGPGQSNQPQHFGDGTRLSIL.

This sequence joins TRBV19 and TRBJ2-2; TRBD2 agrees at 11 bases. In germline, CDR1 is LNHDA, CDR2 SQIVND (reference sequence). Trimming removed 6 bases from V and 4 bases from J; junction bases left unmatched: 10. The length of the CDR3 is 17 residues. The CDR3 coding sequence is TGTGCCAGTAGCATACTAGCGGGAGTTTCTCCCACCGGGGAGCTGTTTTTT. Protein product: CASSILAGVSPTGELFF.

CDR3 nucleotides: TGTGCCTGGAGCCGGGGGGGGCCAAACTACAATGAGCAGTTCTTC. It codes for CAWSRGGPNYNEQFF. This chain links TRBV30 with TRBJ2-1, with 8 bases that match TRBD2. Trimming took 3 bases from V and 3 from J; bases not matched to a gene: 7. This CDR3 is built from 15 residues. CDR1 GTSNPN and CDR2 SVGIG come from the germline V gene (reference sequence).

The chain has TRBV6-4 and TRBJ2-6; D perhaps matches TRBD2 (5 bases). Germline CDR1 reads MRHNA; CDR2 reads SNTAGT. V lost 4 bases and J 0 bases, leaving 10 bases between the germline ends. The CDR3 contains 16 residues. The CDR3 DNA is TGTGCCAGCAGTGCCCGAGGGAGCTCTGGGGCCAACGTCCTGACTTTC. Translating gives CASSARGSSGANVLTF.

The chain uses TRBV25-1 and TRBJ1-1; D may be TRBD1 (5 bases). Trimming shortened V by 1 base and J by 11 bases, and 17 bases separated the two germline ends. Germline lookup yields CDR1 MGHDK and CDR2 SYGVNS. This CDR3 spans 14 amino acids. The CDR3 region has the DNA TGTGCCAGCAGTGAATGGGGGGTCTCGAGGGTTGCTTTCTTT. It codes for CASSEWGVSRVAFF.

The V gene is TRBV10-3, the J gene TRBJ1-1; 9 nucleotides line up with TRBD1. Trimming removed 4 bases from V and 4 bases from J; junction bases left unmatched: 1. This CDR3 spans 13 amino acids. Germline V gene lookup returns CDR1 ENHRY and CDR2 SYGVKD. CDR3 DNA: TGTGCCATCAGTGGGACAGGGGCCACTGAAGCTTTCTTT. Translating it yields CAISGTGATEAFF.

The rearrangement uses TRBV6-5 and TRBJ2-1; TRBD1 agrees at 8 bases. CDR1 is MNHEY, CDR2 SVGAGI, per germline. The CDR3 is made up of 15 amino acids. Trimming cost V 6 bases and J 0 bases; bases outside gene matches: 4. The CDR3 region has the DNA TGTGCCAGCAGGCGACAGGGGCCCTCCTACAATGAGCAGTTCTTC. The encoded protein is CASRRQGPSYNEQFF.

The rearrangement uses TRBV2 and TRBJ2-1; the match to TRBD2 covers 10 bases. CDR1 and CDR2 from the germline V gene are SNHLY and FYNNEI. The CDR3 has 15 amino acids. The trim removed 5 bases at V and 4 bases at J, leaving 5 bases unmatched. CDR3 region: CASSPSSGSYNEQFF. Here the CDR3 DNA reads TGTGCCAGCAGTCCTTCTAGCGGGAGTTACAATGAGCAGTTCTTC.

The CDR3: CASEQGASGETQYF. CDR3 bases: TGTGCCAGCGAACAGGGGGCGTCGGGGGAGACCCAGTACTTC. The chain employs TRBV6-1 and TRBJ2-5, with 9 positions matching TRBD1. The V gene's germline CDR1 is MNHNS and CDR2 SASEGT. The V segment lost 8 bases and the J segment 5 bases; nucleotides outside the gene matches: 9. CDR3 length equals 14 residues.

The chain links TRBV9 to TRBJ2-7; 7 bases agree with TRBD1. Germline lookup yields CDR1 SGDLS and CDR2 YYNGEE. After removal of 0 bases from V and 0 bases from J, the junction contained 6 bases not matched to a gene. This CDR3 has 16 residues. For the CDR3, the DNA is TGTGCCAGCAGCGTAGCTACGGGACAGAGCTCCTACGAGCAGTACTTC. Translated: CASSVATGQSSYEQYF.

V usage is TRBV6-8 and J usage is TRBJ1-3; the match to TRBD1 covers 11 bases. The germline CDR1 and CDR2 sequences are MNHGY and SAAAGT. The V gene end was trimmed by 7 bases and the J gene end by 3 bases; junction bases not matched to a gene: 11. CDR3 length equals 17 residues. The CDR3, as DNA: TGTGCCAGCAAACTACTCCCGGGACAGGGGGGTGGAAACACCATATATTTT. Protein: CASKLLPGQGGGNTIYF.

V usage is TRBV5-1 and J usage is TRBJ1-1; 12 bases fit TRBD1. With 4 bases clipped from V and 6 bases from J, the junction kept 4 bases outside the gene matches. The CDR3 spans 14 residues. Germline CDR1 is SGHRS and CDR2 is YFSETQ. The CDR3 nucleotides are TGCGCCAGCAGCCCGGGACAGGGGGCGCCTGAAGCTTTCTTT. Residues: CASSPGQGAPEAFF.

This chain links TRBV19 with TRBJ2-1, with D maybe TRBD2 (5 bases). Germline V CDR1 and CDR2: LNHDA, SQIVND (reference sequence). The CDR3 consists of 19 residues. V lost 2 bases and J 0 bases, leaving 20 bases between the germline ends. This CDR3 is CASSISSSDLRSSYNEQFF. The CDR3 bases are TGTGCCAGTAGTATATCCTCTTCGGACTTGCGGAGCTCCTACAATGAGCAGTTCTTC.

The rearrangement joins TRBV6-6 to TRBJ2-7, with 9 bases fitting TRBD1. The CDR3 is made up of 16 amino acids. CDR1 is MNHNY and CDR2 is SVGAGI in the germline V gene (reference sequence). V lost 0 bases and J lost 5; bases outside the gene matches: 8. In nucleotides, the CDR3 is TGTGCCAGCAGTTACTCGCCGGGACAGGGTAAAGACGAGCAGTACTTC. Encoded protein: CASSYSPGQGKDEQYF.

This CDR3 is CSALENYGYTF. In DNA form, the CDR3 reads TGCAGTGCTCTCGAGAACTATGGCTACACCTTC. This chain links TRBV20-1 with TRBJ1-2; D is unclear. The CDR3 has 11 residues. V was cut by 5 bases and J by 2 bases, with 6 bases left in between. Germline loops: CDR1 DFQATT, CDR2 SNEGSKA (reference sequence).

The CDR3 region is CAGSGTADSGANVLTF. DNA for the CDR3: TGTGCCGGCTCAGGGACAGCCGACTCTGGGGCCAACGTCCTGACTTTC. This rearrangement joins TRBV2 to TRBJ2-6; TRBD1 matches 7 bases. The V and J ends lost 11 bases and 0 bases, in that order; junction bases with no gene match: 10. CDR1 is SNHLY and CDR2 is FYNNEI in the germline V gene. The CDR3 has 16 residues.

The CDR3 sequence: CASSETSGASSDTQYF. The CDR3 DNA is TGTGCCAGCAGCGAAACTAGCGGGGCAAGCTCGGATACGCAGTATTTT. The chain employs TRBV6-1 and TRBJ2-3; 10 positions match TRBD2. This CDR3 has 16 residues. Germline CDR1 is MNHNS and CDR2 is SASEGT. V gave up 6 bases and J gave up 6 bases; unmatched junction bases: 12.

CDR3 sequence reads: CASSLRVYYEQYF. CDR3 nucleotide sequence: TGTGCCAGCAGTTTGAGGGTTTACTACGAGCAGTACTTC. The V call is TRBV28, the J call TRBJ2-7, with D maybe TRBD2 (5 bases). The CDR3 length is 13 residues. The germline V and J ends were trimmed by 3 bases and 3 bases, with 9 bases remaining between them. The germline V gene encodes CDR1 MDHEN and CDR2 SYDVKM.

The chain recombines TRBV11-2 with TRBJ1-1; 8 nucleotides line up with TRBD1. There are 13 residues in the CDR3. From germline, CDR1 is SGHAT and CDR2 FQNNGV. J was trimmed by 8 bases and V by 0 bases; bases with no gene match: 2. The CDR3 loop is CASSLDRDREAFF. CDR3 DNA: TGTGCCAGCAGCTTAGACCGGGACAGGGAAGCTTTCTTT.

The V and J genes are TRBV2 and TRBJ1-4; D might be TRBD1 (5 bases). The V gene lost 3 bases and the J gene lost 4 bases, with 15 bases spanning the gap. CDR1 SNHLY and CDR2 FYNNEI come from the germline V gene. The CDR3 has 16 residues. This CDR3 reads CASSDIVGGSNEKLFF. The CDR3 DNA reads as TGTGCCAGCAGTGACATCGTCGGGGGTAGTAATGAAAAACTGTTTTTT.

V is TRBV5-1 and J is TRBJ1-5, with TRBD1 identical over 12 bases. After removal of 4 bases from V and 6 bases from J, the junction contained 5 bases not matched to a gene. The CDR3 runs 15 residues. CDR1 and CDR2 (germline): SGHRS, YFSETQ. CDR3 in amino acids: CASSEGQGAGQPQHF. DNA for the CDR3: TGCGCCAGCAGCGAGGGACAGGGGGCGGGTCAGCCCCAGCATTTT.

The chain employs TRBV5-6 and TRBJ1-2; no definite D call. Between the trimmed V and J ends, which lost 0 bases and 4 bases, there was a span of 16 bases. This CDR3 is built from 16 residues. CDR1 SGHDT and CDR2 YYEEEE come from the germline V gene. CDR3 sequence reads: CASSLAGSPGSYGYTF. The CDR3 nucleotides read TGTGCCAGCAGCTTGGCGGGCTCGCCCGGGAGCTATGGCTACACCTTC.

This clone has more than one count but fewer than ten. The chain employs TRBV2 and TRBJ2-7, with D tentatively TRBD1 (7 bases). V was clipped by 7 bases and J by 2 bases, with 15 bases between them. The CDR3 is 14 amino acids. The germline CDR1 and CDR2 sequences are SNHLY and FYNNEI. CDR3 sequence (DNA): TGTGCCAGCATTTTAGACAGGGAGGCCTACGAGCAGTACTTC. Translated: CASILDREAYEQYF. The variable domain in full, with the rest retrieved from reference TRBV2 and TRBJ2-7, is EPEVTQTPSHQVTQMGQEVILRCVPISNHLYFYWYRQILGQKVEFLVSFYNNEISEKSEIFDDQFSVERPDGSNFTLKIRSTKLEDSAMYFCASILDREAYEQYFGPGTRLTVT.